These T cell receptor beta chains were read from a single sample in a study of shared T cell receptors in the human thymus. The method was immunoSEQ multiplex PCR; TCRdb's version includes in-frame clones alone and lacks a portion of them. The repertoire has hundreds of thousands of clones, 70% to 80% of them found once; the top ten carry 0.013%. These sequences were also reported in another study, on human thymus T cells.

Sequencing was performed on thymocytes. These receptors all come from a boy in the first two years of life with a congenital heart defect. The CDR3 runs from the conserved cysteine through the conserved F or W. The D gene is left open where the match is weak. The size of a clone is reported for some rows only, either as once, few or many, or as a class for expanded clones.

CDR3aa	CDR3nt	j_gene	v_gene	d_gene	abundance
CASSPKLSGRAWYEQYF	TGTGCCAGCAGTCCCAAACTTAGCGGGAGGGCCTGGTACGAGCAGTACTTC	TRBJ2-7	TRBV28	TRBD2	.
CSVEALQGRGYGYTF	TGCAGCGTTGAAGCTCTACAGGGACGGGGCTATGGCTACACCTTC	TRBJ1-2	TRBV29-1	.	.
CSVEGAGAQGAAVRANYGYTF	TGCAGCGTTGAGGGGGCCGGGGCCCAGGGGGCAGCGGTTCGAGCTAACTATGGCTACACCTTC	TRBJ1-2	TRBV29-1	TRBD1	.
CASSSGTEPYEQYF	TGTGCCAGCAGCTCCGGCACAGAACCCTACGAGCAGTACTTC	TRBJ2-7	TRBV5-8	.	.
CASVGTSGANTGELFF	TGCGCCAGCGTCGGGACTAGCGGGGCGAACACCGGGGAGCTGTTTTTT	TRBJ2-2	TRBV10-1	TRBD2	once
CASWKADGEEQYF	TGTGCCAGCTGGAAGGCTGATGGGGAGGAGCAGTACTTC	TRBJ2-7	TRBV6-5	.	.
CASSSPQLAGDEQYF	TGTGCCAGCAGCTCCCCCCAGCTAGCGGGAGACGAGCAGTACTTC	TRBJ2-7	TRBV7-9	TRBD2	.
CASSQVGSRTGELFF	TGCGCCAGCAGCCAAGTAGGCTCTAGGACCGGGGAGCTGTTTTTT	TRBJ2-2	TRBV4-1	.	once
CASSEGGSGANVLTF	TGTGCCAGCAGTGAAGGGGGATCTGGGGCCAACGTCCTGACTTTC	TRBJ2-6	TRBV6-4	.	.
CASSLELAGGEQYF	TGTGCCAGCAGCTTAGAACTAGCGGGAGGCGAGCAGTACTTC	TRBJ2-7	TRBV7-9	TRBD2	.
CASSQHPWTGGLDTEAFF	TGTGCCAGCAGCCAACACCCGTGGACAGGGGGCTTGGACACTGAAGCTTTCTTT	TRBJ1-1	TRBV14	TRBD1	.
CASSPAQSDRGYTGELFF	TGTGCCAGCTCACCGGCCCAGAGCGACAGGGGATACACCGGGGAGCTGTTTTTT	TRBJ2-2	TRBV18	TRBD1	.
CASSQDTGSSGRAWEGANVLTF	TGCGCCAGCAGCCAAGATACTGGGTCTAGCGGGAGGGCCTGGGAGGGGGCCAACGTCCTGACTTTC	TRBJ2-6	TRBV4-3	TRBD2	.
CASSRDITYEQYF	TGTGCCAGCAGCCGGGACATAACCTACGAGCAGTACTTC	TRBJ2-7	TRBV6-1	.	once
CASSSGSYEQYF	TGTGCCAGCAGTAGCGGCTCCTACGAGCAGTACTTC	TRBJ2-7	TRBV2	.	.
CASRSREASYEQYF	TGTGCCAGCAGAAGCCGGGAAGCCTCCTACGAGCAGTACTTC	TRBJ2-7	TRBV6-5	.	few
CASSSEMDRLSYTF	TGTGCCAGCAGCTCAGAGATGGACAGGTTGAGCTACACCTTC	TRBJ1-2	TRBV9	TRBD1	.
CASSRSDSGYGYTF	TGTGCCAGCAGCCGCAGCGACAGTGGCTATGGCTACACCTTC	TRBJ1-2	TRBV7-2	.	few
CASTWDRDIAEAFF	TGTGCCAGCACTTGGGACAGGGATATTGCTGAAGCTTTCTTT	TRBJ1-1	TRBV5-4	TRBD1	.
CASSTTGNYEQYF	TGTGCCAGCTCCACGACAGGGAACTACGAGCAGTACTTC	TRBJ2-7	TRBV18	TRBD1	.
CASSFGRAGGYTGELFF	TGTGCCAGCAGCTTTGGACGAGCGGGAGGCTACACCGGGGAGCTGTTTTTT	TRBJ2-2	TRBV7-2	TRBD2	.
CASRRGTGELFF	TGTGCCAGCAGGAGAGGCACCGGGGAGCTGTTTTTT	TRBJ2-2	TRBV6-5	.	.
CADGGNEQFF	TGTGCCGACGGGGGCAATGAGCAGTTCTTC	TRBJ2-1	TRBV7-3	.	.
CASSQDRLAGAYNEQFF	TGCGCCAGCAGCCAAGACCGCTTGGCGGGTGCGTACAATGAGCAGTTCTTC	TRBJ2-1	TRBV4-3	.	.
CASSEGTSGRDWGTDTQYF	TGTGCCAGCAGCGAGGGGACTAGCGGGAGAGACTGGGGAACAGATACGCAGTATTTT	TRBJ2-3	TRBV14	TRBD2	.
CASSSRLVHEQFF	TGTGCCAGCAGCTCCCGACTAGTCCATGAGCAGTTCTTC	TRBJ2-1	TRBV7-2	.	.
CASSLTWVADATDTQYF	TGTGCCAGCAGTTTAACCTGGGTAGCGGACGCCACAGATACGCAGTATTTT	TRBJ2-3	TRBV27	.	.
CASRSAAVAGYTF	TGTGCAAGTCGCTCTGCGGCGGTAGCTGGCTACACCTTC	TRBJ1-2	TRBV12-2	.	few
CASSPQRGRTDTQYF	TGTGCCAGCAGTCCCCAGCGGGGCCGCACAGATACGCAGTATTTT	TRBJ2-3	TRBV27	TRBD2	.
CASSLGVGQETQYF	TGTGCCAGCAGCTTAGGTGTCGGGCAAGAGACCCAGTACTTC	TRBJ2-5	TRBV7-9	.	.
CASSEFGRSFF	TGTGCCAGCAGTGAATTTGGGCGTTCTTTCTTT	TRBJ1-1	TRBV2	.	.
CASSLVGLMNTGELFF	TGTGCCAGCAGCTTAGTCGGACTCATGAACACCGGGGAGCTGTTTTTT	TRBJ2-2	TRBV7-2	.	.
CASSEVFVAGSYEQYF	TGTGCCAGCAGTGAAGTTTTTGTGGCAGGTTCCTACGAGCAGTACTTC	TRBJ2-7	TRBV2	.	.
CATSREAGGGGNYGYTF	TGTGCCACCAGCAGAGAGGCAGGGGGTGGGGGTAACTATGGCTACACCTTC	TRBJ1-2	TRBV15	TRBD1	.
CASRPAGAGYTF	TGTGCCAGCAGGCCGGCAGGGGCTGGCTACACCTTC	TRBJ1-2	TRBV5-6	.	.
CASSHLRTGPSHPPNYGYTF	TGTGCCAGCTCACACCTGCGGACAGGGCCCTCTCATCCTCCTAACTATGGCTACACCTTC	TRBJ1-2	TRBV18	TRBD1	.
CASSPGVSSGGTDTQYF	TGTGCCAGCAGCCCCGGCGTATCTAGCGGGGGTACAGATACGCAGTATTTT	TRBJ2-3	TRBV14	TRBD2	.